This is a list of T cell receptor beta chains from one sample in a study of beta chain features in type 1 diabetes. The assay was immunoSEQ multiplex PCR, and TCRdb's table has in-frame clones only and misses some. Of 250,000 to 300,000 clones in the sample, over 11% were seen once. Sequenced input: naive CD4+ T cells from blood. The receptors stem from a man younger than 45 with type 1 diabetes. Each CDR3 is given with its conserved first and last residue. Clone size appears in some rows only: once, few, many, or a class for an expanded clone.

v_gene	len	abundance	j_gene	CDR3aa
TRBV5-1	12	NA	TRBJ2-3	CASSSQGHTQYF
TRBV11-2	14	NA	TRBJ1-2	CASSERGSGYGYTF
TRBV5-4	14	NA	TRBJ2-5	CASRTLGLEETQYF
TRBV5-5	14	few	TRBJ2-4	CASRPPGTVNIQYF
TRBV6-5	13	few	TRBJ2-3	CASSQPGAGTQYF
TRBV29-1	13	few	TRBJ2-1	CSGSRGTYNEQFF
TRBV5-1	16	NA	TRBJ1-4	CASSFGTGGFGEKLFF
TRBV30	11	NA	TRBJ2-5	CAWSSRETQYF
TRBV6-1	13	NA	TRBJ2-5	CASSVSPGETQYF
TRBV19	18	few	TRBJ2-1	CASSILGLAGLTGNEQFF
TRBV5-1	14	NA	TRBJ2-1	CASSQQTSNNEQFF
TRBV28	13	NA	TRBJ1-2	CASSQQGYYGYTF
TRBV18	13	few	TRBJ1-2	CASSPGQPAGYTF
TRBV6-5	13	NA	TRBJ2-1	CASSPPRGAEQFF
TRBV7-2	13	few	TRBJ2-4	CASLQGEMDIQYF
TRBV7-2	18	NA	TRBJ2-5	CASSFRLAVQGALGTQYF
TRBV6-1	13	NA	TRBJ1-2	CATLGGLNYGYTF
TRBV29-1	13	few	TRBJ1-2	CSVGLGGNYGYTF
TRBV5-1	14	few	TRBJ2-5	CASSLSADQETQYF
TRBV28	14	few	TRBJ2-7	CASSSLPSGYEQYF
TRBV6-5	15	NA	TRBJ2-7	CASSYSLAGNYEQYF
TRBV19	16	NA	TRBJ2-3	CASSIRLAGSTDTQYF
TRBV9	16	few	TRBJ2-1	CASSPTTSGIRNEQFF
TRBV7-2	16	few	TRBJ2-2	CASSLESGVNTGELFF
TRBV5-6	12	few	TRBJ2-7	CASSLSRYEQYF
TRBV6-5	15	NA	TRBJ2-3	CASRAGQGRLSTQYF
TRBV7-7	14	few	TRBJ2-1	CASSLQGEVNEQFF
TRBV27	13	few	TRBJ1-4	CASSRDRVEKLFF
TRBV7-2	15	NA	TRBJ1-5	CASSLVTGDNQPQHF
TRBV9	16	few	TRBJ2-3	CASSVSAGGSTDTQYF
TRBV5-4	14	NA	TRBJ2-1	CASSRDSTNNEQFF
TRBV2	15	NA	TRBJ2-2	CASSQDRTNTGELFF
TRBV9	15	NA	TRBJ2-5	CASSKAGGVLETQYF
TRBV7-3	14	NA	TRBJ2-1	CASSLSSGYNEQFF
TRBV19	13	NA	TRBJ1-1	CASRDRGPLEAFF
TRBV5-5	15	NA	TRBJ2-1	CASSQGQLQINEQFF
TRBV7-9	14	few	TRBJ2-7	CASSDRDSSVEQYF
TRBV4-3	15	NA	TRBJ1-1	CASSQINRGLVEAFF
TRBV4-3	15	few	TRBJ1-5	CASSPKTGGGQPQHF
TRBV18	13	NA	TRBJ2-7	CASGGSGSYEQYF
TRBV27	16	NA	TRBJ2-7	CASSLSPQELSYEQYF
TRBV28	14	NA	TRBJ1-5	CASSPPGINQPQHF
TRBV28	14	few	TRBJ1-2	CASSSGGFNYGYTF
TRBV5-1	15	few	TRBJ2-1	CASSILAGGFNEQFF
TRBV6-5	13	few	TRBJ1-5	CASSRTGGQPQHF
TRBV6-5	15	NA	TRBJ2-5	CASPSTGQFEKTQYF
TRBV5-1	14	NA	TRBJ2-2	CASSAQGSGGELFF
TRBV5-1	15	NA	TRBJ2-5	CASSLSTGGGETQYF
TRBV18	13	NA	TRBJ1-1	CASSPLRDTEAFF